The source of this T cell receptor (beta chain) is a study of shared clonotypes between healthy human individuals. Regarding the study as a whole: The sole specimen, blood, was sampled, and tissue repertoires likely differ. Memory subsets generally showed smaller estimated richness than naive subsets did. Even with large depth, rarefaction showed that sorted-subset sequencing was incomplete. Among non-shared clonotypes, generation probabilities were lower than among those shared by all four donors.

This CDR3 has 12 residues. Per the germline V gene, CDR1 is KGHSH and CDR2 is LQKENI. Trimming left V 3 bases short and J 4 bases short, with 6 bases between. A note on this clone: Its antigen is as yet unknown.

The table came from immunoSEQ multiplex PCR; TCRdb's copy has only in-frame clones and leaves some out. The table shows about 1.1 million clones, with about 72% occurring only once. Source material: memory CD4+ T cells from PBMCs. Subset defined: CD45RA-negative fraction. This chain uses TRBV18 with TRBJ1-1; no definite D call. The receptor was isolated from a man in his late teens or twenties in good health. Some clones in this sample may be carry-over from other donors' samples. The CDR3 nucleotides read TGTGCCAGCTCACCCGAGGGCACTGAAGCTTTCTTT. Translating it yields CASSPEGTEAFF.